Presented here are 8 T cell receptor beta chains from one specimen sequenced in a study of T cell changes during pregnancy in multiple sclerosis. The repertoire was sequenced with immunoSEQ multiplex PCR; TCRdb's copy has only in-frame clones and lacks some. There are about 39,000 clones in the sample; over 80% occur only once, and over 20% lies in the top ten. The sequences come from CD8+ T cells from peripheral blood mononuclear cells, collected before pregnancy. The receptors originated from a female donor with multiple sclerosis, enrolled in a pregnancy study.

The chain carries TRBV4-1 and TRBJ1-1; D gene unclear. The CDR3 spans 16 residues. Germline V lookup: CDR1 MGHRA, CDR2 YSYEKL. V was cut by 0 bases and J by 0 bases, with 11 bases left in between. CDR3 DNA sequence: TGCGCCAGCAGCCAAGAGAGAGGCAGTTTGAACACTGAAGCTTTCTTT. Translating gives CASSQERGSLNTEAFF.

This rearrangement joins TRBV6-1 to TRBJ1-2; 9 nucleotides align to TRBD1. The length of the CDR3 is 14 residues. Germline CDR1 MNHNS, CDR2 SASEGT. The J segment lost 8 bases and the V segment lost 7 bases, leaving 11 bases of the junction unmatched. In DNA, the CDR3 is TGTGCCAGCATGTTGCCGGGACAGGGAAACGGCTACACCTTC. It codes for CASMLPGQGNGYTF.

The V and J genes are TRBV6-1 and TRBJ2-7; D is possibly TRBD1 (6 bases). V was trimmed by 2 bases and J by 4 bases, leaving 15 bases between them. Looked up from germline, CDR1 is MNHNS and CDR2 is SASEGT. This CDR3 is 15 amino acids long. In DNA, the CDR3 is TGTGCCAGCAGTGAATCGGTCAGGGGCTTGTACGAGCAGTACTTC. This encodes CASSESVRGLYEQYF.

This chain uses TRBV10-3 with TRBJ1-2; 10 bases are a match to TRBD1. J was trimmed by 0 bases and V by 3 bases; bases with no gene match: 4. Germline loops: CDR1 ENHRY, CDR2 SYGVKD. The CDR3 is made up of 16 amino acids. This CDR3 is CAISDLGQGTNYGYTF. For the CDR3, the DNA is TGTGCCATCAGTGACCTGGGACAGGGGACTAACTATGGCTACACCTTC.

CDR3 sequence: CASSSYGEAFF. The DNA of the CDR3 is TGTGCCAGCAGTTCTTACGGTGAAGCTTTCTTT. The V call is TRBV27, the J call TRBJ1-1; no definite D call. V lost 4 bases and J 7 bases, leaving 7 bases between the germline ends. The CDR3 loop spans 11 amino acids. Germline V CDR1 and CDR2: MNHEY, SMNVEV (reference sequence).

This chain uses TRBV11-3 with TRBJ1-1; D is undetermined. The CDR3 is made up of 16 amino acids. Germline values: CDR1 SGHNT, CDR2 YENEEA. The V and J ends lost 2 bases and 7 bases respectively, with 20 bases between them. CDR3 residues: CASSLKSRGPLIEAFF. CDR3 nucleotides: TGTGCCAGCAGCTTAAAATCACGAGGGCCACTTATTGAAGCTTTCTTT.

The J gene is TRBJ1-4, the V gene TRBV4-1; perhaps TRBD1 as D (6 bases). The CDR3 has 16 residues. From germline, CDR1 is MGHRA and CDR2 YSYEKL. The V and J ends lost 1 base and 9 bases respectively, with 18 bases between them. CDR3 nucleotide sequence: TGCGCCAGCAGCCAAGTTCAGGGGCTCGACTTTAAAAAACTGTTTTTT. Its protein is CASSQVQGLDFKKLFF.

The chain joins TRBV27 to TRBJ1-5; a weak D match, TRBD1 (5 bases). V was cut by 5 bases and J by 7 bases, with 15 bases left in between. This CDR3 is built from 14 residues. CDR1 is MNHEY, CDR2 SMNVEV, per germline (reference sequence). CDR3 protein: CASSLYTGEQPQHF. In DNA, the CDR3 is TGTGCCAGCAGTCTATACACGGGGGAACAGCCCCAGCATTTT.